A selection of T cell receptor beta chains follows, all from one sample in a study of T cell responses to AZD1222 COVID-19 vaccine. Profiled with immunoSEQ multiplex PCR; TCRdb holds only in-frame clones, not every one. The sample comprises roughly 160,000 clones, over 75% of which are singletons, and 6.5% to 8.5% rests with the top ten. The sequenced sample was peripheral blood, obtained on day 0 of AZD1222 vaccination. The receptors originated from an adult in good health. Both conserved end residues are part of each CDR3. The order of the fields is V gene, J gene, D gene, clone size, CDR3 DNA, CDR3 protein. The D gene is left open where the match is weak. Rows give clone size only sometimes, using once, few, many, or a class for an expanded clone.

TRBV12-3/TRBV12-4	TRBJ1-2	.	.	TGTGCCATCGACCGTCGGGATGGCTACACCTTC	CAIDRRDGYTF
TRBV2	TRBJ1-5	.	.	TGTGCCAGCAGTGATATTGTCGGCTATAGCAATCAGCCCCAGCATTTT	CASSDIVGYSNQPQHF
TRBV18	TRBJ1-2	.	.	TGTGCCAGCTCAATTGGGGGCGTTGACTATGGCTACACCTTC	CASSIGGVDYGYTF
TRBV15	TRBJ1-1	.	once	TGTGCCACCAGCAGAGTCGGGAACACTGAAGCTTTCTTT	CATSRVGNTEAFF
TRBV7-9	TRBJ1-4	.	.	TGTGCCAGCAGCTTAGAGTTTAATGAAAAACTGTTTTTT	CASSLEFNEKLFF
TRBV24-1	TRBJ2-2	.	few	TGTGCCACCAGTGATGCGGTGGTTAACGTGGGCCTTTCTGGCACCGGGGAGCTGTTTTTT	CATSDAVVNVGLSGTGELFF
TRBV5-1	TRBJ2-1	.	.	TGCGCCAGCAGCTTGTTGGCCGACAATGAGCAGTTCTTC	CASSLLADNEQFF
TRBV7-8	TRBJ1-4	.	once	TGTGCCAGCAGCTTATTGCAGGGTAGGGAAGAAAAACTGTTTTTT	CASSLLQGREEKLFF
TRBV9	TRBJ2-3	.	.	TGTGCCAGCAGCCCTCGTGGCAGGGGCCCCACGGATACGCAGTATTTT	CASSPRGRGPTDTQYF
TRBV2	TRBJ2-2	TRBD1	.	TGTGCCATCCTACCTTGGGACAGGGCAACCGGGGAGCTGTTTTTT	CAILPWDRATGELFF
TRBV29-1	TRBJ1-2	TRBD1	once	TGCAGCGTTGTATCAGGGGGAAGCAGGGGTGGCTACACCTTC	CSVVSGGSRGGYTF
TRBV3-1/TRBV3-2	TRBJ2-2	TRBD1	once	TGTGCCAGCAGCCACATGTACAGGGGTGCCGGGGAGCTGTTTTTT	CASSHMYRGAGELFF
TRBV3-1/TRBV3-2	TRBJ1-6	.	.	TGTGCCAGCAGCCACTCAAGTTATAATTCACCCCTCCACTTT	CASSHSSYNSPLHF
TRBV19	TRBJ1-4	.	.	TGTGCCAGTAGTAGAGCAACTAATGAAAAACTGTTTTTT	CASSRATNEKLFF
TRBV12-3/TRBV12-4	TRBJ2-3	.	.	TGTGCCAGCAGTTTCTACACAGATACGCAGTATTTT	CASSFYTDTQYF
TRBV7-9	TRBJ1-1	.	.	TGTGCCAGCTGGACGGGTATGAACACTGAAGCTTTCTTT	CASWTGMNTEAFF
TRBV28	TRBJ2-1	TRBD1	.	TGTGCCACCACCCCGACAGGGTTCGATAGTGAGCAGTTCTTC	CATTPTGFDSEQFF
TRBV10-1	TRBJ2-1	.	.	TGCGCCAGCAGTGAGAAACCGGCCCGAGATAGCTCCTACAATGAGCAGTTCTTC	CASSEKPARDSSYNEQFF
TRBV2	TRBJ1-1	TRBD1	.	TGTGCCAGCACTCAGGGAGGGGGCAGGGCTTTCTTT	CASTQGGGRAFF
TRBV10-1	TRBJ2-2	.	.	TGCGCCAGCAGTGGTCGTTCAGGGGATAACACCGGGGAGCTGTTTTTT	CASSGRSGDNTGELFF